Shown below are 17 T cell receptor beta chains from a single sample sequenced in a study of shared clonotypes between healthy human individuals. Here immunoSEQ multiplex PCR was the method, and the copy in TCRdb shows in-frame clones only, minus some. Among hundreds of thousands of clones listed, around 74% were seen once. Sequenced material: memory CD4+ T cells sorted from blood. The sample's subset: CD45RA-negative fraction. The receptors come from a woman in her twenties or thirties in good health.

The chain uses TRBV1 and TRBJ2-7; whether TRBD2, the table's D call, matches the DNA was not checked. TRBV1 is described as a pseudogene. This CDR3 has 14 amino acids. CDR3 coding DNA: TGCACCAGCAGCCTGCCGGAGGAGGCTCACGAGCAGTACTTC. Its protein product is CTSSLPEEAHEQYF.

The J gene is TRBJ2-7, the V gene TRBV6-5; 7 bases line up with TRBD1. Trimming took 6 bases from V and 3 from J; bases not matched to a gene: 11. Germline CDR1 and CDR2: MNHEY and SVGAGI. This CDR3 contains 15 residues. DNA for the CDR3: TGTGCCAGCAGAGCACCGGGACAGACACTCTACGAGCAGTACTTC. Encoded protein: CASRAPGQTLYEQYF.

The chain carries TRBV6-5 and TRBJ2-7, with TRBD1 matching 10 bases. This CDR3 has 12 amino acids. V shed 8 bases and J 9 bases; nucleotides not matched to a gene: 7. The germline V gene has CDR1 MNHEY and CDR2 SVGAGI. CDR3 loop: CASFDRGRRQYF. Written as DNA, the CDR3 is TGTGCCAGCTTCGACAGGGGGCGGCGGCAGTACTTC.

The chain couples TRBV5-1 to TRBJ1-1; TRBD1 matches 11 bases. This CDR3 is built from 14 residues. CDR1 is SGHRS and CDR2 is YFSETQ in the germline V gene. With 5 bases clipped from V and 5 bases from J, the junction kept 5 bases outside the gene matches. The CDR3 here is CASSQDRGRTEAFF. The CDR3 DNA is TGCGCCAGCAGTCAGGACAGGGGGCGGACTGAAGCTTTCTTT.

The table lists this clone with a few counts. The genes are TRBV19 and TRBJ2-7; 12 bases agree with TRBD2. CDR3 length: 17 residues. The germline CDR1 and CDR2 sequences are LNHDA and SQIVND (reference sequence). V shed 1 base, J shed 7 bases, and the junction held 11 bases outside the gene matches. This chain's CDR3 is CASSIVRTSGKKKEQYF. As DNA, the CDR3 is TGTGCCAGTAGTATAGTCCGGACTAGCGGGAAGAAAAAAGAGCAGTACTTC. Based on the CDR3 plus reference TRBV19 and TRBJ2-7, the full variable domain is DGGITQSPKYLFRKEGQNVTLSCEQNLNHDAMYWYRQDPGQGLRLIYYSQIVNDFQKGDIAEGYSVSREKKESFPLTVTSAQKNPTAFYLCASSIVRTSGKKKEQYFGPGTRLTVT.

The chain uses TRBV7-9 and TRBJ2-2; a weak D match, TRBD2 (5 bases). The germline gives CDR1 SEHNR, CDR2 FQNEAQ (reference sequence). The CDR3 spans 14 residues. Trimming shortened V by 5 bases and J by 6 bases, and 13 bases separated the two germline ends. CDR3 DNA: TGTGCCAGCAGCCCAACGGGGTTGGCCGGGGAGCTGTTTTTT. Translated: CASSPTGLAGELFF.

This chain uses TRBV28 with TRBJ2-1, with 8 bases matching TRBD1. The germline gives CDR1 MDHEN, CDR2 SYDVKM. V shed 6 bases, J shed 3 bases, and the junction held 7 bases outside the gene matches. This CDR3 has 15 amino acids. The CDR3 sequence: CASRPTGTGYNEQFF. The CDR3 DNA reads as TGTGCCAGCAGGCCCACCGGGACAGGCTACAATGAGCAGTTCTTC.

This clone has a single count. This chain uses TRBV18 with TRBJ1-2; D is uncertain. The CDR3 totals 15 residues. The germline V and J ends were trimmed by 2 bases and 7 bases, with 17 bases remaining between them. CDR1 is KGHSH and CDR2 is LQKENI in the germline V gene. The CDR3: CASSPGSHSARGYTF. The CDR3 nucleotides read TGTGCCAGCTCACCAGGTAGCCATAGTGCTCGTGGCTACACCTTC.

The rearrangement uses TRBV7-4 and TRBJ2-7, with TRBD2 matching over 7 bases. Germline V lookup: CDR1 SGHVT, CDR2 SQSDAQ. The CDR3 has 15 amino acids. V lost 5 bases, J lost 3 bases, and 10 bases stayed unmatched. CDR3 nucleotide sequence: TGTGCCAGCAGCGTCACTAGCGACCGAATCTACGAGCAGTACTTC. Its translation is CASSVTSDRIYEQYF.

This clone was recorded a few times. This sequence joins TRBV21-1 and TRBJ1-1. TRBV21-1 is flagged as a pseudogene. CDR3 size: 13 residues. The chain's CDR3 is CASSKLWNTEAFF. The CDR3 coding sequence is TGTGCCAGCAGCAAATTGTGGAACACTGAAGCTTTCTTT.

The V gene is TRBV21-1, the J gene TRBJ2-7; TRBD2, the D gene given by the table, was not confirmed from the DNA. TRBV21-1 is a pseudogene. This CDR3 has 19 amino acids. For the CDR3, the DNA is TGTGCCAGCAGCTTCCGGGGACTAGCGGGAGGTCCAGCATCCTACGAGCAGTACTTC. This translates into CASSFRGLAGGPASYEQYF.

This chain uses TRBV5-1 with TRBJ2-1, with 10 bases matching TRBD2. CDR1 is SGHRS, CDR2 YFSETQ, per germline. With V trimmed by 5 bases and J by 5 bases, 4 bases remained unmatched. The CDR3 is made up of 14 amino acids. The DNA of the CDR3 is TGCGCCAGCAGAGCGGGAGGGCCAAACAATGAGCAGTTCTTC. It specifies CASRAGGPNNEQFF.

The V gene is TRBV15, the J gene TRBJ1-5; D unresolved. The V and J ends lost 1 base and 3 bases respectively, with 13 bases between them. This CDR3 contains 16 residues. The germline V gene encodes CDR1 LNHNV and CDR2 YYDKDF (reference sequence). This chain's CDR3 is CATSRGSSSLNQPQHF. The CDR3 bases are TGTGCCACCAGCAGAGGGTCGAGCAGCCTCAATCAGCCCCAGCATTTT.

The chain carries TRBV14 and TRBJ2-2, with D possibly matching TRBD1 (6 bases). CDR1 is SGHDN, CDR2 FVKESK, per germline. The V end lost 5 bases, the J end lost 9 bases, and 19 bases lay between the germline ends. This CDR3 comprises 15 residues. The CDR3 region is CASSGQDRNTRELFF. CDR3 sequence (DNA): TGTGCCAGCAGCGGACAAGACAGGAACACGAGGGAGCTGTTTTTT.

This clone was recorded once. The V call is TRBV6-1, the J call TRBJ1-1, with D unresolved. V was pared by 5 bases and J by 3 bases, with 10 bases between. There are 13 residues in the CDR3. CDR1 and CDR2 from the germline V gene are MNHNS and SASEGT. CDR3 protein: CASSHELDTEAFF. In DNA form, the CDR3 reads TGTGCCAGCAGTCACGAGTTGGACACTGAAGCTTTCTTT.

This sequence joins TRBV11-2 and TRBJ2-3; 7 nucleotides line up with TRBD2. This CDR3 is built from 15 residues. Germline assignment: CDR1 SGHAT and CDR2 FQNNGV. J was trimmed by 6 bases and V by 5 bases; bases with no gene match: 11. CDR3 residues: CASSTRDYPYDTQYF. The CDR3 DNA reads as TGTGCCAGCAGCACCCGGGACTACCCCTATGATACGCAGTATTTT. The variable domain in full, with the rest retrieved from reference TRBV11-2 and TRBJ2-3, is EAGVAQSPRYKIIEKRQSVAFWCNPISGHATLYWYQQILGQGPKLLIQFQNNGVVDDSQLPKDRFSAERLKGVDSTLKIQPAKLEDSAVYLCASSTRDYPYDTQYFGPGTRLTVL.

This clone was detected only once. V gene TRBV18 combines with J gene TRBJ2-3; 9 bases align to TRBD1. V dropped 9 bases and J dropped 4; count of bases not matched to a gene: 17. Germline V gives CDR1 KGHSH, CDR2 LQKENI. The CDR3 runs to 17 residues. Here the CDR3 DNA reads TGTGCCAGTCAACTTTCACCGGGACAGGGTGACGCAGATACGCAGTATTTT. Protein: CASQLSPGQGDADTQYF.